This TCR beta chain was identified during a study of T cell responses to AZD1222 COVID-19 vaccine. In germline, CDR1 is LGHDT, CDR2 YNNKEL (reference sequence). This CDR3 is 17 amino acids long. The J segment lost 8 bases and the V segment lost 3 bases, leaving 14 bases of the junction unmatched. Study-level findings and limits: Only six people who got AZD1222 tested seropositive at baseline. The donors showed a predominance of white British ancestry and of females, with possible underestimation of clonal diversity.

Produced via immunoSEQ multiplex PCR; TCRdb's table is partial and in-frame only. The table has more than 100,000 clones, roughly nine tenths seen once; the top ten hold approximately 3.1%. Concerning this clone itself: Its antigen is undetermined.

The receptor comes from an adult in good health. This specimen was peripheral blood, taken on day 0 of AZD1222 vaccination. J is TRBJ1-4 and V is TRBV3-1 (or the pseudogene TRBV3-2); 8 bases are shared with TRBD1. CDR3 DNA sequence: TGTGCCAGCAGCCACGGACAGGGATTGGTGGTTGTAGAAAAACTGTTTTTT. It encodes CASSHGQGLVVVEKLFF.